The rows below give T cell receptor beta chains drawn from one sample of a study of shared clonotypes between healthy human individuals. The assay was immunoSEQ multiplex PCR, and TCRdb's table has in-frame clones only and misses some. The table has 2 million to 3 million clones, 90% to 95% seen once. The specimen sequenced was naive CD4+ T cells from PBMCs. The receptors stem from a man aged 18 to 30 in good health. Some clones in this sample may be carry-over from other donors' samples. The CDR3 runs from the conserved cysteine through the conserved F or W.

J,V,length,CDR3
TRBJ2-4,TRBV6-5,13,CASRDREGNIQYF
TRBJ1-1,TRBV4-3,14,CASSQDGMNTEAFF
TRBJ2-2,TRBV6-6,14,CASSRLAPGGELFF
TRBJ1-3,TRBV6-1,15,CASSVRVQAGNTIYF
TRBJ2-2,TRBV2,13,CASSKEGSGELFF
TRBJ2-2,TRBV7-9,13,CASSKTGSGELFF
TRBJ1-2,TRBV11-2,14,CASSPRTGVYGYTF
TRBJ2-3,TRBV4-3,16,CASRKLAGVSTDTQYF
TRBJ1-4,TRBV5-1,15,CASSLAATGGEKLFF
TRBJ2-5,TRBV7-9,12,CASSSDSGTQYF
TRBJ1-4,TRBV5-1,14,CASSLGIGYEKLFF
TRBJ2-7,TRBV4-2,16,CASSQDTRQIPYEQYF
TRBJ1-1,TRBV28,15,CASSRIPGQGTEAFF
TRBJ1-1,TRBV13,19,CASSLDRDRGLLLNTEAFF
TRBJ2-7,TRBV4-2,14,CASSQVAGGGEQYF
TRBJ2-5,TRBV7-2,14,CASSLNRGEETQYF
TRBJ2-3,TRBV28,16,CASSLAVLAPLGGQYF
TRBJ2-3,TRBV4-2,18,CASSQAIRTSGNTDTQYF
TRBJ2-3,TRBV11-3,13,CASSLGATDTQYF
TRBJ2-5,TRBV10-3,13,CAYGQGLGETQYF
TRBJ1-1,TRBV29-1,11,CSVAISTEAFF
TRBJ1-2,TRBV6-5,14,CASSYEGYGYGYTF
TRBJ2-1,TRBV28,17,CASSLLLSGGRDNEQFF
TRBJ2-1,TRBV7-2,14,CASSLRGQVNEQFF
TRBJ1-3,TRBV28,10,CAAGGNTIYF
TRBJ2-2,TRBV25-1,11,CARNNTGELFF
TRBJ1-4,TRBV5-1,14,CATRLGGVDEKLFF
TRBJ1-4,TRBV2,13,CASNGQGNEKLFF
TRBJ1-1,TRBV30,11,CAWSPSSEAFF
TRBJ1-1,TRBV2,16,CASSPMEGIRNTEAFF
TRBJ1-2,TRBV7-9,13,CASSLLQNYGYTF
TRBJ1-1,TRBV7-3,14,CASSLSQGSAEAFF
TRBJ2-7,TRBV14,17,CASSQTGPGLRTYEQYF
TRBJ2-1,TRBV25-1,11,CASRTGNEQFF
TRBJ2-2,TRBV7-9,19,CASSTRTSGRAWYTGELFF
TRBJ1-2,TRBV6-5,13,CASSYGANYGYTF
TRBJ2-5,TRBV5-1,15,CASSRRDRSQETQYF
TRBJ1-5,TRBV9,13,CASSVVEDQPQHF
TRBJ2-1,TRBV6-5,15,CASTTSPGSYNEQFF
TRBJ2-5,TRBV12-5,11,CASGDQETQYF